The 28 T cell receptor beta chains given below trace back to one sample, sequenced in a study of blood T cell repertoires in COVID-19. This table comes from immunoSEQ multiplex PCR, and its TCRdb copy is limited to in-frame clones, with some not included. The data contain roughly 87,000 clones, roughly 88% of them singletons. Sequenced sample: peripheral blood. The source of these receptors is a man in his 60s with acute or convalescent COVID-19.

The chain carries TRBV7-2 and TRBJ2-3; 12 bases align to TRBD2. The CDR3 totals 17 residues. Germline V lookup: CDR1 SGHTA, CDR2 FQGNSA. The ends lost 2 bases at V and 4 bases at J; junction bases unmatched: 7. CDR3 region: CASSLKASGGAADTQYF. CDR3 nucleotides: TGTGCCAGCAGCTTAAAGGCTAGCGGGGGGGCGGCAGATACGCAGTATTTT. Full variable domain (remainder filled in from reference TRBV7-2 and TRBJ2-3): GAGVSQSPSNKVTEKGKDVELRCDPISGHTALYWYRQSLGQGLEFLIYFQGNSAPDKSGLPSDRFSAERTGGSVSTLTIQRTQQEDSAVYLCASSLKASGGAADTQYFGPGTRLTVL.

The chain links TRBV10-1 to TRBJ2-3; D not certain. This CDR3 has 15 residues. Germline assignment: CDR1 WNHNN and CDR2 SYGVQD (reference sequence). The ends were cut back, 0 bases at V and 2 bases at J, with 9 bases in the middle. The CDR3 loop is CASSESQVVTDTQYF. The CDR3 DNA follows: TGCGCCAGCAGTGAGTCGCAGGTAGTCACAGATACGCAGTATTTT.

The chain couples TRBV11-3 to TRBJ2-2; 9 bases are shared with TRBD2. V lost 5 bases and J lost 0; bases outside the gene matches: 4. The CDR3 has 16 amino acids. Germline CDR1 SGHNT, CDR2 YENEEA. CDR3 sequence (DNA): TGTGCCAGCAGCCGGAGCGGGGGGTCGAACACCGGGGAGCTGTTTTTT. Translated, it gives CASSRSGGSNTGELFF.

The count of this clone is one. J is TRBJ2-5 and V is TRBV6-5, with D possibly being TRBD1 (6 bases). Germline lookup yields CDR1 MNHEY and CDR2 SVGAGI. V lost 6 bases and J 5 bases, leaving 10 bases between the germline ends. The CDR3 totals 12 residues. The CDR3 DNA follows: TGTGCCAGCAGCGAGCAGGGGGAGACCCAGTACTTC. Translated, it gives CASSEQGETQYF.

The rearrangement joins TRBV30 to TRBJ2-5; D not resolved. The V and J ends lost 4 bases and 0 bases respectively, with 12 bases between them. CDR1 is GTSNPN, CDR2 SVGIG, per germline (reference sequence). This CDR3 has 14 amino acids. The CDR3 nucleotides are TGTGCCTGGAACCCTGACTCGTACCAAGAGACCCAGTACTTC. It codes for CAWNPDSYQETQYF.

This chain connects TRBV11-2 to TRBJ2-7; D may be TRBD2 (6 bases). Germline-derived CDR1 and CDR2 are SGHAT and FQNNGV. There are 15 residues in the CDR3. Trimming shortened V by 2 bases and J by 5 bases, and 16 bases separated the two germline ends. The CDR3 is CASSLRTGGVHEQYF. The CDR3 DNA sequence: TGTGCCAGCAGCTTACGTACAGGAGGGGTCCACGAGCAGTACTTC.

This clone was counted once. CDR3 nucleotides: TGTGCCAGCAGCTTGTCCCACGGGATGTCAGAGACCCAGTACTTC. Amino acids: CASSLSHGMSETQYF. V and J are TRBV5-4 and TRBJ2-5, with D possibly matching TRBD2 (5 bases). Trimming took 1 base from V and 4 from J, leaving 14 bases between them. This CDR3 spans 15 amino acids. Germline loops: CDR1 SGHNT, CDR2 YYREEE (reference sequence). Full variable domain (remainder filled in from reference TRBV5-4 and TRBJ2-5): ETGVTQSPTHLIKTRGQQVTLRCSSQSGHNTVSWYQQALGQGPQFIFQYYREEENGRGNFPPRFSGLQFPNYSSELNVNALELDDSALYLCASSLSHGMSETQYFGPGTRLLVL.

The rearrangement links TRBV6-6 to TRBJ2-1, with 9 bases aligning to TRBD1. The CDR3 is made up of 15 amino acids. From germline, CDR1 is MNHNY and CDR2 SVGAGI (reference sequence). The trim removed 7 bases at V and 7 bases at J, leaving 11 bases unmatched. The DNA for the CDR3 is TGTGCCAGCAAGCTCCCGGGACAGGGTTTTAATGAGCAGTTCTTC. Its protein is CASKLPGQGFNEQFF.

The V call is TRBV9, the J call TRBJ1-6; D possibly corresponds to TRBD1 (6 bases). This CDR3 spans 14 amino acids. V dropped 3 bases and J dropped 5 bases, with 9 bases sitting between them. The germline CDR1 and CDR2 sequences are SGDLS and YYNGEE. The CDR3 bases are TGTGCCAGCAGCGAGACAGGAAATAATTCACCCCTCCACTTT. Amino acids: CASSETGNNSPLHF.

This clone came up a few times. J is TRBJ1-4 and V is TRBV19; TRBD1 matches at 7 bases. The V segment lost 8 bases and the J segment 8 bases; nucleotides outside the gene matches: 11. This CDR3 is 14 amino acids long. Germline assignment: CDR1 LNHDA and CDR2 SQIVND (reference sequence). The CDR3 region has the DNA TGTGCCAGTCGCGCCCGGAGGGGACAGGAAAAACTGTTTTTT. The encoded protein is CASRARRGQEKLFF.

The chain's CDR3 is CASSHSSGATGELFF. The CDR3, as DNA: TGTGCCAGCAGCCACAGTAGCGGTGCCACCGGGGAGCTGTTTTTT. The chain links TRBV3-1 (or the pseudogene TRBV3-2) to TRBJ2-2; TRBD2 might be the D (6 bases). The V end lost 3 bases, the J end lost 4 bases, and 12 bases lay between the germline ends. CDR1 is LGHDT and CDR2 is YNNKEL in the germline V gene (reference sequence). The CDR3 covers 15 residues.

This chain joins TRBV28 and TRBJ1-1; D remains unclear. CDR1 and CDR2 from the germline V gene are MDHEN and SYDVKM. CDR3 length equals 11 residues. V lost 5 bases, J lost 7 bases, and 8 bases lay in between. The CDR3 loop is CASSKTDEAFF. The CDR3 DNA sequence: TGTGCCAGCAGTAAAACAGATGAAGCTTTCTTT. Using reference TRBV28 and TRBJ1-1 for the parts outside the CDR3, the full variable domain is DVKVTQSSRYLVKRTGEKVFLECVQDMDHENMFWYRQDPGLGLRLIYFSYDVKMKEKGDIPEGYSVSREKKERFSLILESASTNQTSMYLCASSKTDEAFFGQGTRLTVV.

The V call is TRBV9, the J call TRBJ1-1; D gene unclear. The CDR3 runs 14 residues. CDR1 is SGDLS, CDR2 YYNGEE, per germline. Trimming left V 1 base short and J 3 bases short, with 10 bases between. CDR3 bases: TGTGCCAGCAGCGTACAGGCGATGCACACTGAAGCTTTCTTT. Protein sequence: CASSVQAMHTEAFF.

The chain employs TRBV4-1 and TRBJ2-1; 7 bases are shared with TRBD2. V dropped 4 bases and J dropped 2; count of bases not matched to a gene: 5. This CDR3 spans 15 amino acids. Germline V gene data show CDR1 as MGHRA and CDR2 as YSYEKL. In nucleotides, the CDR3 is TGCGCCAGCAGCCTCCGACTAGCAACCTACAATGAGCAGTTCTTC. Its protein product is CASSLRLATYNEQFF.

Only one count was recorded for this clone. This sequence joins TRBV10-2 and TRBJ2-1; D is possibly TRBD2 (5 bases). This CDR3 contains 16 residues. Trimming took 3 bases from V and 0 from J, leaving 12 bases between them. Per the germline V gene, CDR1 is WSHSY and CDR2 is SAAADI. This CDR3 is CASSDRLGSSYNEQFF. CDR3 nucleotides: TGCGCCAGCAGTGATAGGCTAGGGAGCTCCTACAATGAGCAGTTCTTC.

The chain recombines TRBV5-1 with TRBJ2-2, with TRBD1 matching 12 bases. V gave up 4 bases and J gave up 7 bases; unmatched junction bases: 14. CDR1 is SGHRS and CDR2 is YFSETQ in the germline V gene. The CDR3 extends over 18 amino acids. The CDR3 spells CASSARDRGPNGYGELFF. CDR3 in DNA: TGCGCCAGCAGCGCCCGGGACAGGGGGCCTAACGGGTACGGGGAGCTGTTTTTT.

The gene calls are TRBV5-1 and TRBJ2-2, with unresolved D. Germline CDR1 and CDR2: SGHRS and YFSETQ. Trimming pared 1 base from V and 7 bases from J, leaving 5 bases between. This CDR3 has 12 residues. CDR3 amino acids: CASSLSFGELFF. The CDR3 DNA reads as TGCGCCAGCAGCTTGAGCTTCGGGGAGCTGTTTTTT.

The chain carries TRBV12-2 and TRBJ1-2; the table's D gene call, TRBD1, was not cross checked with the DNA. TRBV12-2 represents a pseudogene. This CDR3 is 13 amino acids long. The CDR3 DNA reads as TGTGCAAGTCGCCCCCCAGGCAGCTATGGCTACACCTTC. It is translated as CASRPPGSYGYTF.

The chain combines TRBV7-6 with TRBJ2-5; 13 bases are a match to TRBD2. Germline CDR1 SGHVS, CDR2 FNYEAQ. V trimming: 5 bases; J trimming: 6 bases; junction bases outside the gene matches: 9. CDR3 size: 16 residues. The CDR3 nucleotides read TGTGCCAGCAGCAGAAGCGGACTAGCGGGAGAACAGACCCAGTACTTC. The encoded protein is CASSRSGLAGEQTQYF.

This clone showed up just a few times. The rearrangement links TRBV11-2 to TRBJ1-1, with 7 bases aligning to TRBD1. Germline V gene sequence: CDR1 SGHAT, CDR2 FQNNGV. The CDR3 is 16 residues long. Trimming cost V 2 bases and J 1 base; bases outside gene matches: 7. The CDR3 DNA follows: TGTGCCAGCAGCTTAAGGGGGCAGGGTGAGAACACTGAAGCTTTCTTT. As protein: CASSLRGQGENTEAFF.

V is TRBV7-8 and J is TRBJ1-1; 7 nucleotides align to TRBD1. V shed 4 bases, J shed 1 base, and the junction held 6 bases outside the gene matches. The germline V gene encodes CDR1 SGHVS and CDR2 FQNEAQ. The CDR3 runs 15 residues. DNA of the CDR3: TGTGCCAGCAGCTCCCTACGGACAGGGAACACTGAAGCTTTCTTT. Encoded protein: CASSSLRTGNTEAFF.

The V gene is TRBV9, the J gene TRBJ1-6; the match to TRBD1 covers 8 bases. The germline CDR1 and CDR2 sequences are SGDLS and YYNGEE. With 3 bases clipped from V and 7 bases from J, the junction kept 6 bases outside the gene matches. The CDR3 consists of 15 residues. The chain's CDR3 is CASSAQRTGNSPLHF. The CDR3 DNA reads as TGTGCCAGCAGCGCTCAAAGGACAGGGAATTCACCCCTCCACTTT.

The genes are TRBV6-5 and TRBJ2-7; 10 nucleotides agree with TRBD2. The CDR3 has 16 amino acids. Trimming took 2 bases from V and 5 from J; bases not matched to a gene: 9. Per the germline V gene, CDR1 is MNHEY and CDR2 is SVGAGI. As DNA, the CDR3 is TGTGCCAGCAGTTACCCTCTAGCGGGAGTTTACCACGAGCAGTACTTC. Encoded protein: CASSYPLAGVYHEQYF.

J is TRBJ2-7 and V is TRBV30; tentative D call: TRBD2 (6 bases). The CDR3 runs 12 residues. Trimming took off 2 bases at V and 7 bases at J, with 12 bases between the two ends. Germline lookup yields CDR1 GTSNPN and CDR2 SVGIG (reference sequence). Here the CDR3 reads CAWSRGSGEQYF. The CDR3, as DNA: TGTGCCTGGAGTCGGGGGTCGGGAGAGCAGTACTTC.

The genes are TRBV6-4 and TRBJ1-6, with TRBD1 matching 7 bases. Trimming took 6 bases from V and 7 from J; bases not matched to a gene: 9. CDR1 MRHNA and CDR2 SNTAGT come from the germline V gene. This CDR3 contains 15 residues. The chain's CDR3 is CASSALGQQNSPLHF. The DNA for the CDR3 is TGTGCCAGCAGCGCTCTGGGACAGCAAAATTCACCCCTCCACTTT.

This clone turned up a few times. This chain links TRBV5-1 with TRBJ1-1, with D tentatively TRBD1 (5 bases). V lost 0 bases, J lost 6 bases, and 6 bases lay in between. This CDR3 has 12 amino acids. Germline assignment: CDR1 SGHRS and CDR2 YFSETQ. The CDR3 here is CASSLAGPEAFF. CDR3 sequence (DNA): TGCGCCAGCAGCTTGGCAGGGCCTGAAGCTTTCTTT.

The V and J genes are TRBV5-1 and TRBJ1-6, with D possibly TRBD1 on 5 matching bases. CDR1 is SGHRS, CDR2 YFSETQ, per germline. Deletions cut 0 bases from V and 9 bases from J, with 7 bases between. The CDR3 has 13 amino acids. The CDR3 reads CASSLAGGSPLHF. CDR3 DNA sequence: TGCGCCAGCAGCTTGGCCGGGGGTTCACCCCTCCACTTT.

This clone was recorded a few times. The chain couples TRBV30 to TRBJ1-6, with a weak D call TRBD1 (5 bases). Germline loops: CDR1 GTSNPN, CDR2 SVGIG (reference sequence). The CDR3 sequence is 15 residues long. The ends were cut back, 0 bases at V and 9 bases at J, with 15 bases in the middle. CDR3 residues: CAWSVSGGLSSPLHF. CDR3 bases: TGTGCCTGGAGTGTATCCGGGGGTTTAAGTTCACCCCTCCACTTT.